This T cell receptor beta chain was profiled in a study of blood T cells in healthy people across ages. General observations from the study: Relative to aged donors, long-lived donors carried more naive CD4+ cells and displayed higher diversity.

Donors gave roughly 10 milliliters of peripheral blood apiece. Points on this clonotype: Its target is not known.

V trimming: 4 bases; J trimming: 2 bases; junction bases outside the gene matches: 6. The CDR3 is 14 residues long. Germline CDR1 is SGHDT and CDR2 is YYEEEE. Primed by a sample-barcoded 5' primer and a J-beta primer mix, a second PCR proceeded for 7 to 11 cycles. TCRdb re-derived calls from the 5' RACE reads in MiXCR, one entry per CDR3 protein. The sample consists of fewer than 800,000 distinct CDR3 sequences, around 25% of them appearing once. This sample was also put to use in a study of T cells of mothers and their children. That report notes: Added by the second PCR's M1S primer were sample barcodes and 2-4 random nucleotides. Reads recorded for TCR beta CDR3 numbered over 9 million per mother and around 2.8 million per child.

Sequencing was carried out using blood. The chain links TRBV5-6 to TRBJ2-7; 7 nucleotides line up with TRBD1. The TCR comes from a boy younger than 18 in good health. CDR3: CASSPDRTAYEQYF. In DNA form, the CDR3 reads TGTGCCAGCAGCCCGGACAGGACAGCCTACGAGCAGTACTTC.